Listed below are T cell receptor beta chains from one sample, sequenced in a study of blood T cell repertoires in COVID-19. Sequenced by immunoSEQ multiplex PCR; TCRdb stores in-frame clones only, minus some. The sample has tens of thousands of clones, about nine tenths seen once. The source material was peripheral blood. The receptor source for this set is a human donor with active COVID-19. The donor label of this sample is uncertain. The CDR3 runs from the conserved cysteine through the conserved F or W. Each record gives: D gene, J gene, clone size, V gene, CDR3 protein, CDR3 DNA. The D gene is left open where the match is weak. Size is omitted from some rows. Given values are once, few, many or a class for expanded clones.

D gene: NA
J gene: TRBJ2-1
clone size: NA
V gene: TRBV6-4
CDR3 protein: CASSVSSGNEQFF
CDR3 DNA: TGTGCCAGCAGTGTTTCATCCGGCAATGAGCAGTTCTTC

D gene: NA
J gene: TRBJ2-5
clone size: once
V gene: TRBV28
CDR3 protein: CASSPAHNQETQYF
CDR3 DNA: TGTGCCAGCAGTCCCGCCCACAACCAAGAGACCCAGTACTTC

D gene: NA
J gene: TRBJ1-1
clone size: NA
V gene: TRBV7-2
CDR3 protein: CASSLASGFGEAFF
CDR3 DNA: TGTGCCAGCAGCTTAGCATCCGGGTTCGGTGAAGCTTTCTTT

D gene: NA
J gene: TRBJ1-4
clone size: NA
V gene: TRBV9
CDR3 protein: CASSVGLIGSRQRTTNEKLFF
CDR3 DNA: TGTGCCAGCAGCGTAGGGCTAATAGGAAGTAGACAGAGAACAACTAATGAAAAACTGTTTTTT

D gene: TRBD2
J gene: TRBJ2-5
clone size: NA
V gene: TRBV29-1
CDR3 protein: CSVGDTGTSGGETQYF
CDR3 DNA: TGCAGCGTTGGGGATACCGGGACTAGCGGGGGAGAGACCCAGTACTTC

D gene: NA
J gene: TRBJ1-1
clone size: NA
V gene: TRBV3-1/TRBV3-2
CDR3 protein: CASSQGGLGTEAFF
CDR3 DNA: TGTGCCAGCAGCCAAGGGGGGCTCGGAACTGAAGCTTTCTTT

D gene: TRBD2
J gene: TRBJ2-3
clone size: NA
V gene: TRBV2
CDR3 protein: CASSAERGRLTDTQYF
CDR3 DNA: TGTGCCAGCAGTGCCGAGCGGGGGCGACTCACAGATACGCAGTATTTT

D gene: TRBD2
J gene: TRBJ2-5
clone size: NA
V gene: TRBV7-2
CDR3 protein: CASSPGLLGGGSQQETQYF
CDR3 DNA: TGTGCCAGCAGCCCCGGGTTGCTTGGGGGGGGTTCCCAACAAGAGACCCAGTACTTC

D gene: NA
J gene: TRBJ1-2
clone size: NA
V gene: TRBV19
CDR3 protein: CAIPLRDRGFNYGYTF
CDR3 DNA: TGTGCCATTCCCCTCCGCGACCGGGGATTTAACTATGGCTACACCTTC

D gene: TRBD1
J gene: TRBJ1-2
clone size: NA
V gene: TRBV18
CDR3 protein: CASSPLDRPAHSYGYTF
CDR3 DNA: TGTGCCAGCTCACCCCTGGACAGGCCAGCCCATTCCTATGGCTACACCTTC